These 30 T cell receptor beta chains were sequenced from one sample in a study of blood T cell repertoires in COVID-19. This table comes from immunoSEQ multiplex PCR, and its TCRdb copy is limited to in-frame clones, with some not included. The table lists roughly 400,000 clones, 88% of them singletons. Sequenced input: PBMCs or T cells enriched from blood (not recorded which). These receptors were collected from a woman in her late teens or twenties who had been exposed to COVID-19.

V and J are TRBV28 and TRBJ1-6; tentatively, D is TRBD1 (5 bases). Germline V gene sequence: CDR1 MDHEN, CDR2 SYDVKM. The CDR3 sequence is 15 residues long. Trimming removed 5 bases at V and 7 bases at J, with 15 bases between. CDR3 sequence (DNA): TGTGCCAGCAGTCCGTCTACTCGGGGGAATTCACCCCTCCACTTT. Translation gives CASSPSTRGNSPLHF.

V usage is TRBV9 and J usage is TRBJ2-6; 9 bases are a match to TRBD1. Germline V gene data show CDR1 as SGDLS and CDR2 as YYNGEE. The CDR3 sequence is 17 residues long. V trimming: 4 bases; J trimming: 2 bases; junction bases outside the gene matches: 7. In nucleotides, the CDR3 is TGTGCCAGCAGCCCGGGACAGGGAACCCCTGGGGCCAACGTCCTGACTTTC. Translated: CASSPGQGTPGANVLTF.

This clone was observed a few times. The chain combines TRBV2 with TRBJ1-2, with D perhaps TRBD1 (5 bases). V was cut by 3 bases and J by 4 bases, with 9 bases left in between. This CDR3 has 13 residues. The germline CDR1 and CDR2 sequences are SNHLY and FYNNEI. The CDR3 region is CASSDDSSYGYTF. CDR3 nucleotides: TGTGCCAGCAGTGATGACAGTAGCTATGGCTACACCTTC.

The chain joins TRBV7-3 to TRBJ2-3, with 9 nucleotides matching TRBD2. Germline trimming cut 0 bases from V and 6 bases from J; bases unmatched to any gene: 4. This CDR3 is built from 15 residues. Germline V CDR1 and CDR2: SGHTA, FQGTGA. CDR3 DNA: TGTGCCAGCAGCTTAACCTTAGCGGGGGTTGATACGCAGTATTTT. It is translated as CASSLTLAGVDTQYF.

The chain couples TRBV7-2 to TRBJ2-1, with 16 bases lining up with TRBD2. Germline V gene sequence: CDR1 SGHTA, CDR2 FQGNSA. The V gene end was trimmed by 4 bases and the J gene end by 2 bases; junction bases not matched to a gene: 5. The CDR3 runs 18 residues. The CDR3 reads CASSSGGTSGRAYNEQFF. The DNA of the CDR3 is TGTGCCAGCAGCTCAGGCGGGACTAGCGGGAGGGCCTACAATGAGCAGTTCTTC.

The chain carries TRBV5-4 and TRBJ2-2; 8 bases agree with TRBD2. The germline gives CDR1 SGHNT, CDR2 YYREEE (reference sequence). The CDR3 length is 18 residues. The V segment lost 4 bases and the J segment 0 bases; nucleotides outside the gene matches: 11. The CDR3 loop reads CASSLLLLAGANTGELFF. As DNA, the CDR3 is TGTGCCAGCAGCCTGCTTCTCCTAGCGGGCGCGAACACCGGGGAGCTGTTTTTT.

The V and J genes are TRBV28 and TRBJ1-3; D possibly corresponds to TRBD1 (6 bases). V lost 3 bases and J 2 bases, leaving 20 bases between the germline ends. The CDR3 contains 18 residues. CDR1 MDHEN and CDR2 SYDVKM come from the germline V gene. The CDR3 region has the DNA TGTGCCAGCAGTTTTTCGGTTGAGGGACATGAGCCTGGAAACACCATATATTTT. Its protein product is CASSFSVEGHEPGNTIYF.

This chain joins TRBV5-1 and TRBJ1-3; D not certain. V was trimmed by 0 bases and J by 2 bases, leaving 12 bases between them. This CDR3 is 16 amino acids long. Germline-derived CDR1 and CDR2 are SGHRS and YFSETQ. The CDR3: CASSLGTTEAGNTIYF. In nucleotides, the CDR3 is TGCGCCAGCAGCTTGGGTACTACTGAGGCTGGAAACACCATATATTTT.

The rearrangement joins TRBV10-3 to TRBJ2-5; 9 bases match TRBD2. The CDR3 extends over 18 amino acids. Germline CDR1 and CDR2: ENHRY and SYGVKD. Trimming took 2 bases from V and 5 from J; bases not matched to a gene: 15. The CDR3 spells CAISEGDPSGTATETQYF. CDR3 coding DNA: TGTGCCATCAGTGAGGGGGACCCTAGCGGGACCGCCACCGAGACCCAGTACTTC.

The sample holds a few counts of this clone. The J gene is TRBJ1-2, the V gene TRBV19; the D gene is possibly TRBD1 (6 bases). Trimming left V 3 bases short and J 6 bases short, with 17 bases between. Germline assignment: CDR1 LNHDA and CDR2 SQIVND (reference sequence). This CDR3 spans 15 amino acids. The CDR3 region is CASSIGGRGADGYTF. In DNA form, the CDR3 reads TGTGCCAGTAGTATCGGCGGGCGGGGGGCGGATGGCTACACCTTC.

The genes are TRBV28 and TRBJ2-3, with a tentative D call TRBD2 (7 bases). The V end lost 5 bases, the J end lost 7 bases, and 19 bases lay between the germline ends. This CDR3 comprises 15 residues. Germline CDR1 is MDHEN and CDR2 is SYDVKM. CDR3 bases: TGTGCCAGCAGTCTCGGACTAGGGGGGATGAATACGCAGTATTTT. The encoded protein is CASSLGLGGMNTQYF.

CDR3 coding DNA: TGTGCCAGCAGCTTAGGGCTAGCGGGGCCGGCAGATACGCAGTATTTT. This codes for CASSLGLAGPADTQYF. V usage is TRBV5-4 and J usage is TRBJ2-3; TRBD2 agrees at 9 bases. The J segment lost 4 bases and the V segment lost 2 bases, leaving 8 bases of the junction unmatched. The CDR3 totals 16 residues. The germline CDR1 and CDR2 sequences are SGHNT and YYREEE (reference sequence).

This chain links TRBV9 with TRBJ1-1, with 8 bases that match TRBD1. The junction had 10 bases not matched to a gene; V was cut back by 4 bases and J by 5 bases. Germline CDR1 and CDR2: SGDLS and YYNGEE. The length of the CDR3 is 15 residues. DNA of the CDR3: TGTGCCAGCAGCCCCCGGGCAGGGGGCGGGACTGAAGCTTTCTTT. Translation: CASSPRAGGGTEAFF.

V is TRBV28 and J is TRBJ2-7; 12 nucleotides align to TRBD1. V was pared by 2 bases and J by 5 bases, with 7 bases of the junction left unmatched. The CDR3 loop spans 16 amino acids. CDR1 MDHEN and CDR2 SYDVKM come from the germline V gene. CDR3 DNA: TGTGCCAGCAGTTTACCCCGGGACAGGGGGCGGGACGAGCAGTACTTC. Protein product: CASSLPRDRGRDEQYF.

The chain carries TRBV12-3 or TRBV12-4 and TRBJ2-7; 9 bases map to TRBD2. J was trimmed by 5 bases and V by 5 bases; bases with no gene match: 4. CDR3 length: 13 amino acids. In nucleotides, the CDR3 is TGTGCCAGCAGTGCGGGACTAGCAAACGAGCAGTACTTC. This translates into CASSAGLANEQYF.

The CDR3 sequence: CASSGGLAPYEQYF. Here the CDR3 DNA reads TGTGCCAGCAGCGGGGGACTAGCGCCCTACGAGCAGTACTTC. The chain combines TRBV5-4 with TRBJ2-7, with 10 bases matching TRBD2. Trimming cost V 4 bases and J 2 bases; bases outside gene matches: 3. The germline V gene encodes CDR1 SGHNT and CDR2 YYREEE (reference sequence). The CDR3 consists of 14 residues.

This sequence joins TRBV7-2 and TRBJ2-3, with D possibly matching TRBD2 (5 bases). Germline V gives CDR1 SGHTA, CDR2 FQGNSA. V gave up 5 bases and J gave up 7 bases, with 13 bases separating them. This CDR3 is 13 amino acids long. CDR3 residues: CASSEHSANTQYF. For the CDR3, the DNA is TGTGCCAGCAGCGAACATAGCGCGAATACGCAGTATTTT.

The gene calls are TRBV6-1 and TRBJ1-5; 9 bases are a match to TRBD1. V was pared by 0 bases and J by 9 bases, with 9 bases of the junction left unmatched. CDR3 length: 16 amino acids. In germline, CDR1 is MNHNS, CDR2 SASEGT. The CDR3 bases are TGTGCCAGCAGTGAAGCACAAGGGACAGGGTTAGGGCCCCAGCATTTT. It specifies CASSEAQGTGLGPQHF.

The CDR3 spells CASSQHRDRFGYTF. The DNA of the CDR3 is TGTGCCAGTAGTCAACACAGGGATCGTTTTGGCTACACCTTC. The J gene is TRBJ1-2, the V gene TRBV19; perhaps TRBD1 as D (6 bases). The CDR3 totals 14 residues. V was shortened by 5 bases and J by 7 bases, with 17 bases between the two germline ends. CDR1 and CDR2 from the germline V gene are LNHDA and SQIVND (reference sequence). The whole variable domain, filled in from reference TRBV19 and TRBJ1-2, reads DGGITQSPKYLFRKEGQNVTLSCEQNLNHDAMYWYRQDPGQGLRLIYYSQIVNDFQKGDIAEGYSVSREKKESFPLTVTSAQKNPTAFYLCASSQHRDRFGYTFGSGTRLTVV.

This clone has a single count. The CDR3 coding sequence is TGTGCCAGCAGCTTGTACGGATGGCAGGCCCAAGAGACCCAGTACTTC. It yields the protein CASSLYGWQAQETQYF. This chain uses TRBV5-6 with TRBJ2-5, with D hard to call. The CDR3 extends over 16 amino acids. Germline lookup yields CDR1 SGHDT and CDR2 YYEEEE. The germline V and J ends were trimmed by 1 base and 1 base, with 14 bases remaining between them.

The chain employs TRBV5-6 and TRBJ2-7, with a tentative D call TRBD2 (6 bases). This CDR3 has 15 amino acids. Germline V CDR1 and CDR2: SGHDT, YYEEEE. Trimming took 0 bases from V and 3 from J, leaving 13 bases between them. The CDR3 spells CASSLEAGRFYEQYF. DNA for the CDR3: TGTGCCAGCAGCTTGGAGGCAGGGAGGTTCTACGAGCAGTACTTC.

The chain employs TRBV12-3 or TRBV12-4 and TRBJ2-5; unclear D gene. V was trimmed by 5 bases and J by 0 bases, leaving 7 bases between them. This CDR3 contains 13 residues. Here the CDR3 reads CASSPQYQETQYF. Written as DNA, the CDR3 is TGTGCCAGCAGTCCACAATACCAAGAGACCCAGTACTTC.

The gene calls are TRBV6-5 and TRBJ2-1; 13 positions match TRBD2. Germline V gives CDR1 MNHEY, CDR2 SVGAGI. The CDR3 sequence is 15 residues long. Trimming cost V 5 bases and J 4 bases; bases outside gene matches: 2. The CDR3 coding sequence is TGTGCCAGCAGTCAGACTAGCGGGAGGTACAATGAGCAGTTCTTC. Amino acids: CASSQTSGRYNEQFF.

The V and J genes are TRBV29-1 and TRBJ2-7; D possibly corresponds to TRBD2 (5 bases). The CDR3 spans 14 residues. The germline CDR1 and CDR2 sequences are SQVTM and ANQGSEA. Trimming left V 1 base short and J 6 bases short, with 16 bases between. CDR3 bases: TGCAGCGTTGAAGTTCGGGGTAAGGCAGCCGAGCAGTACTTC. Translating it yields CSVEVRGKAAEQYF.

The gene calls are TRBV14 and TRBJ2-3; 8 bases are shared with TRBD1. The V gene's germline CDR1 is SGHDN and CDR2 FVKESK. The ends lost 1 base at V and 7 bases at J; junction bases unmatched: 10. This CDR3 has 16 amino acids. The CDR3 coding sequence is TGTGCCAGCAGCCAAGCAATGGGACAGGTCTTTAATACGCAGTATTTT. It encodes CASSQAMGQVFNTQYF.

The chain combines TRBV4-3 with TRBJ2-5; TRBD2 agrees at 10 bases. J lost 7 bases, V lost 0 bases, and 2 bases had no gene match. Germline CDR1 LGHNA, CDR2 YSLEER. There are 14 residues in the CDR3. Here the CDR3 reads CASSQDASGGTQYF. The CDR3 nucleotides read TGCGCCAGCAGCCAAGATGCTAGCGGGGGGACCCAGTACTTC.

The chain couples TRBV28 to TRBJ2-1, with 15 nucleotides matching TRBD2. The ends lost 8 bases at V and 8 bases at J; junction bases unmatched: 7. The CDR3 is 15 residues long. CDR1 is MDHEN, CDR2 SYDVKM, per germline. CDR3 DNA: TGTGCCAGCCATACTCGGACTAGCGGGAGGGATGAGCAGTTCTTC. Amino acids: CASHTRTSGRDEQFF. Full variable domain (outside the CDR3, taken from reference TRBV28 and TRBJ2-1): DVKVTQSSRYLVKRTGEKVFLECVQDMDHENMFWYRQDPGLGLRLIYFSYDVKMKEKGDIPEGYSVSREKKERFSLILESASTNQTSMYLCASHTRTSGRDEQFFGPGTRLTVL.

This clone was counted once. The chain couples TRBV29-1 to TRBJ1-2; no definite D call. Trimming shortened V by 1 base and J by 5 bases, and 14 bases separated the two germline ends. Germline CDR1 reads SQVTM; CDR2 reads ANQGSEA. The CDR3 contains 14 residues. DNA of the CDR3: TGCAGCGTTGAAGGGCGAGGCGCTGCATATGGCTACACCTTC. As protein: CSVEGRGAAYGYTF.

V is TRBV27 and J is TRBJ2-7, with 10 nucleotides matching TRBD2. With 8 bases clipped from V and 5 bases from J, the junction kept 12 bases outside the gene matches. The CDR3 is 15 residues long. CDR1 is MNHEY and CDR2 is SMNVEV in the germline V gene (reference sequence). The CDR3 DNA sequence: TGTGCCAGCGGAGCGGGAGGGGCTTTGATACACGAGCAGTACTTC. The encoded protein is CASGAGGALIHEQYF.

The gene calls are TRBV24-1 and TRBJ1-2; TRBD1 is a possible D gene (6 bases). This CDR3 region has 14 residues. The germline V gene has CDR1 KGHDR and CDR2 SFDVKD. Trimming pared 3 bases from V and 5 bases from J, leaving 12 bases between. The DNA for the CDR3 is TGTGCCACCAGTGATCCGCGGACAGTATATGGCTACACCTTC. This translates into CATSDPRTVYGYTF.